This T cell receptor (beta chain) originates from a study of T-cell reconstitution after alpha-beta-depleted transplantation in children. Study-wide results and caveats: Surviving recipient cells, namely T cells and thymic progenitors, were the source of high day-60 TCRbeta diversity in some patients. Reported findings indicate that, about two months after transplant, alpha-beta T cells came from several hundred expanded clones, which were derived from non-depleted graft cells. T-cell numbers and diversity one year post-transplant derived largely from freshly generated T cells.

This clonotype was seen many times. The antigen remains unidentified. Between the trimmed V and J ends, which lost 3 bases and 4 bases, there was a span of 19 bases. CDR3 size: 16 residues. The germline V gene has CDR1 SGDLS and CDR2 YYNGEE. For TCRbeta, the library was prepared with unique molecular identifiers. In TCRdb, the PCR reads were re-called with MiXCR into one record per CDR3 protein. This repertoire shows hundreds of thousands of distinct CDR3 sequences, 11% found once; its top ten account for about 20%. The material was peripheral blood, obtained 180 days after TCRalphabeta/CD19-depleted stem cell transplant. The chain joins TRBV9 to TRBJ1-2; TRBD1 is a possible D gene (5 bases). The sequence was collected from a male patient aged 2-15 years who had a stem cell transplant for chronic granulomatous disease, so the T cells may come from the graft donor. DNA of the CDR3: TGTGCCAGCAGCGCACCCTTGGGGGGGGGATCCTATGGCTACACCTTC. Translated: CASSAPLGGGSYGYTF.